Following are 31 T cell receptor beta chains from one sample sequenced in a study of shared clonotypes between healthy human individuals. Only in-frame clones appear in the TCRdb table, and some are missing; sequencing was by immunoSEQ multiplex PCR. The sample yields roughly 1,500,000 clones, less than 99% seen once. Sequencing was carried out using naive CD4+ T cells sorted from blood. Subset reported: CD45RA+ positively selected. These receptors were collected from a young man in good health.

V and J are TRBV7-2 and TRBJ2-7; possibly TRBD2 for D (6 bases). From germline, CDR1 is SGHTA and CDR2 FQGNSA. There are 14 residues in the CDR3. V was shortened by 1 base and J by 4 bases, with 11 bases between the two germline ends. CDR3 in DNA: TGTGCCAGCAGCTTAGAGGTGGGGGGATACGAGCAGTACTTC. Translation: CASSLEVGGYEQYF.

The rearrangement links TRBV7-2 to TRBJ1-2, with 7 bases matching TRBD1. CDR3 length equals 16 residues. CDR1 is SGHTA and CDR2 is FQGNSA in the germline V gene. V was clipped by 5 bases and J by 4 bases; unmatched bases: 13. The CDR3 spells CASSPRAGQSSYGYTF. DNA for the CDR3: TGTGCCAGCAGCCCGAGGGCGGGACAGAGCTCCTATGGCTACACCTTC. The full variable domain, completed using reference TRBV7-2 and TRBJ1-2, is GAGVSQSPSNKVTEKGKDVELRCDPISGHTALYWYRQSLGQGLEFLIYFQGNSAPDKSGLPSDRFSAERTGGSVSTLTIQRTQQEDSAVYLCASSPRAGQSSYGYTFGSGTRLTVV.

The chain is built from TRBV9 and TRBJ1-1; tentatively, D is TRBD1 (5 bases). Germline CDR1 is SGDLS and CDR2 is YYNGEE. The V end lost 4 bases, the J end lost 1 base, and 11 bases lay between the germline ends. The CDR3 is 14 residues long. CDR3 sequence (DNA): TGTGCCAGCAGCACGGGACCGCCGAACACTGAAGCTTTCTTT. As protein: CASSTGPPNTEAFF.

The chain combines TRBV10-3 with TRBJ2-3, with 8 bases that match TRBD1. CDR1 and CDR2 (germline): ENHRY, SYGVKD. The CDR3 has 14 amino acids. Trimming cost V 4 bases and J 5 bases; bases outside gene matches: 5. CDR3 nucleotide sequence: TGTGCCATCAGTGGCCAGGGGGCAGGAGATACGCAGTATTTT. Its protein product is CAISGQGAGDTQYF.

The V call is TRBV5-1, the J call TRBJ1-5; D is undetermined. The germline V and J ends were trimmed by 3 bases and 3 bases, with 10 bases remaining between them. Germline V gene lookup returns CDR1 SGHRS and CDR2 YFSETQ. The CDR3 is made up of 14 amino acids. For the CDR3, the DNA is TGCGCCAGCAGCTCAGGCGGCGTCAATCAGCCCCAGCATTTT. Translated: CASSSGGVNQPQHF.

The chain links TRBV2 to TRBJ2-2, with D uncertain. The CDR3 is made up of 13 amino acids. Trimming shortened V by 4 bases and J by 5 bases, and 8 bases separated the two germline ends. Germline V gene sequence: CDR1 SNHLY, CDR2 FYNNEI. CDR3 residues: CASSASTTGELFF. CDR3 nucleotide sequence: TGTGCCAGCAGTGCCTCTACGACCGGGGAGCTGTTTTTT.

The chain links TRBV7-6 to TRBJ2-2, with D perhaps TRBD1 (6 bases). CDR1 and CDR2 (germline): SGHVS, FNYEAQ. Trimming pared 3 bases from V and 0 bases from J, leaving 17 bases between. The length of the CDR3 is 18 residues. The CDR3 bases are TGTGCCAGCAGCTTTTTGGTAGGGACACCAACGAACACCGGGGAGCTGTTTTTT. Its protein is CASSFLVGTPTNTGELFF.

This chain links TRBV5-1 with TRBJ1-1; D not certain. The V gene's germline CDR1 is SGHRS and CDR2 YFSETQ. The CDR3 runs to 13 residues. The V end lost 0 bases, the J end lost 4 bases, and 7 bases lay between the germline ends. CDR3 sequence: CASSLETGTEAFF. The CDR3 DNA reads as TGCGCCAGCAGCTTGGAAACGGGCACTGAAGCTTTCTTT.

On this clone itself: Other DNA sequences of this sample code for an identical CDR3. The CDR3 sequence is CAWSRGMNTEAFF. The CDR3 DNA is TGTGCCTGGAGCAGGGGGATGAACACTGAAGCTTTCTTT. V is TRBV30 and J is TRBJ1-1, with 7 positions matching TRBD1. J was trimmed by 0 bases and V by 3 bases; bases with no gene match: 1. The CDR3 spans 13 residues. Germline loops: CDR1 GTSNPN, CDR2 SVGIG (reference sequence). Using reference TRBV30 and TRBJ1-1 for the parts outside the CDR3, the full variable domain is SQTIHQWPATLVQPVGSPLSLECTVEGTSNPNLYWYRQAAGRGLQLLFYSVGIGQISSEVPQNLSASRPQDRQFILSSKKLLLSDSGFYLCAWSRGMNTEAFFGQGTRLTVV.

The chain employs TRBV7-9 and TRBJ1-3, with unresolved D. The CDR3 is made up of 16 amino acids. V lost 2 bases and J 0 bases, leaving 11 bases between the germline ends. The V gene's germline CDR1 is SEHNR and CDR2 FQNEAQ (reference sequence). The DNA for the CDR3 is TGTGCCAGCAGCTTACAGCGGGTCCCCTCTGGAAACACCATATATTTT. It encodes CASSLQRVPSGNTIYF.

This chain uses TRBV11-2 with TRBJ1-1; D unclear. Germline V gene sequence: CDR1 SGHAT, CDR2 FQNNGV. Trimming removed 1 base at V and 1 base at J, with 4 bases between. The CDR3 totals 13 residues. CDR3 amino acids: CASSLAWNTEAFF. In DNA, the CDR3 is TGTGCCAGCAGCTTAGCCTGGAACACTGAAGCTTTCTTT.

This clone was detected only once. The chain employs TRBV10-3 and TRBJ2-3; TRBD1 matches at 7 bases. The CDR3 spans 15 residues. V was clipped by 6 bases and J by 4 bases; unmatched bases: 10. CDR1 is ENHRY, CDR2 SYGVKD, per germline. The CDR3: CAISVTGVESDTQYF. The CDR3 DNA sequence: TGTGCCATCAGCGTAACAGGGGTTGAGTCAGATACGCAGTATTTT.

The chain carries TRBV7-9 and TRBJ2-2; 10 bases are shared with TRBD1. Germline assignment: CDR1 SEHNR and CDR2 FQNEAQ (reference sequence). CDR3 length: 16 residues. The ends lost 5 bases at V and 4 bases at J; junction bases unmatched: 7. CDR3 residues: CASSVRQGAGTGELFF. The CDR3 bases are TGTGCCAGCAGCGTAAGACAGGGGGCCGGCACCGGGGAGCTGTTTTTT.

CDR3 in DNA: TGTGCCAGCAGCTCAGGGTTCTTAAGTTCCTACGAGCAGTACTTC. It yields the protein CASSSGFLSSYEQYF. This chain connects TRBV5-4 to TRBJ2-7, with D tentatively TRBD1 (5 bases). Per germline, CDR1 SGHNT and CDR2 YYREEE (reference sequence). The CDR3 runs to 15 residues. Trimming took off 3 bases at V and 1 base at J, with 14 bases between the two ends.

The CDR3 spells CASSTPDSETGGPNWIEPQHF. CDR3 in DNA: TGTGCCAGCAGCACACCCGATAGCGAGACAGGGGGCCCTAACTGGATAGAGCCCCAGCATTTT. The chain is built from TRBV21-1 and TRBJ1-5; TRBD1 is the table's D call and was not checked against the DNA. TRBV21-1 is labeled a pseudogene. This CDR3 comprises 21 residues.

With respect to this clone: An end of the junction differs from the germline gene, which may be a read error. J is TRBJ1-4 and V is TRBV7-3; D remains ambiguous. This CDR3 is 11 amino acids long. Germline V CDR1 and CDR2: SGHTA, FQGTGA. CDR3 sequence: CASSLCQCVIF. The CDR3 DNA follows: TGTGCCAGCAGCTTATGCCAGTGTGTGATTTTT.

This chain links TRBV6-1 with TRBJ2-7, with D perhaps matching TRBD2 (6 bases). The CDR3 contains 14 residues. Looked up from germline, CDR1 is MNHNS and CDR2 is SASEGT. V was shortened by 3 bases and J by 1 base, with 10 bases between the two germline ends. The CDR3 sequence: CASSEGLRSYEQYF. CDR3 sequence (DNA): TGTGCCAGCAGTGAGGGACTTCGATCCTACGAGCAGTACTTC.

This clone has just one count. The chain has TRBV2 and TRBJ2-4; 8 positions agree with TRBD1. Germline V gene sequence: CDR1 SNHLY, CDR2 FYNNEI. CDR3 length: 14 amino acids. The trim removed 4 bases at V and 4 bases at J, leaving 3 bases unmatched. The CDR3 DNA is TGTGCCAGCAGTGCCGGGACAGGAAAAAACATTCAGTACTTC. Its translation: CASSAGTGKNIQYF.

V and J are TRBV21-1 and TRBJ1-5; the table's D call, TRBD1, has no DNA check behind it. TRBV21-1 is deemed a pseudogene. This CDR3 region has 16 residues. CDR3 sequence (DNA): TGTGCCAGCAGCAAGACAGGGACAGGGGGCGATCAGCCCCAGCATTTT. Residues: CASSKTGTGGDQPQHF.

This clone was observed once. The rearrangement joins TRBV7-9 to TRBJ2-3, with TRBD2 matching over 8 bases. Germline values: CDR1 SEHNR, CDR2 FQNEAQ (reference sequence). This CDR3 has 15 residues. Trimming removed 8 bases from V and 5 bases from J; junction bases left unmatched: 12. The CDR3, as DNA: TGTGCCAGCGTCCCTGCCGGCGGGGGGTTAGATACGCAGTATTTT. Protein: CASVPAGGGLDTQYF.

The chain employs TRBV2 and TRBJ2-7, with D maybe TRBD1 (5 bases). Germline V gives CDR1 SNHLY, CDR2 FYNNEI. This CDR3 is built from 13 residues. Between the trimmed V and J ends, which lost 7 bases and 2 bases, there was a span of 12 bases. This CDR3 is CASTQGVTYEQYF. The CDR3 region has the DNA TGTGCCAGCACCCAAGGGGTGACCTACGAGCAGTACTTC. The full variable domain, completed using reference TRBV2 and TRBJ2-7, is EPEVTQTPSHQVTQMGQEVILRCVPISNHLYFYWYRQILGQKVEFLVSFYNNEISEKSEIFDDQFSVERPDGSNFTLKIRSTKLEDSAMYFCASTQGVTYEQYFGPGTRLTVT.

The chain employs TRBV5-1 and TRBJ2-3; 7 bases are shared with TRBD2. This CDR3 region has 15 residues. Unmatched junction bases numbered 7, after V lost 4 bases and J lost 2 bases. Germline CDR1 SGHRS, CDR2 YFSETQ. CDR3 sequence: CASSLSGINTDTQYF. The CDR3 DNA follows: TGCGCCAGCAGCCTAAGCGGGATCAACACAGATACGCAGTATTTT.

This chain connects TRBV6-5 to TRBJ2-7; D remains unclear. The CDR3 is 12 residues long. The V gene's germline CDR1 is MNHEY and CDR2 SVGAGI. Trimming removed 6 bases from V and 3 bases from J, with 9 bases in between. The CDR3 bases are TGTGCCAGCAGCCCCGACGGCTACGAGCAGTACTTC. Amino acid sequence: CASSPDGYEQYF.

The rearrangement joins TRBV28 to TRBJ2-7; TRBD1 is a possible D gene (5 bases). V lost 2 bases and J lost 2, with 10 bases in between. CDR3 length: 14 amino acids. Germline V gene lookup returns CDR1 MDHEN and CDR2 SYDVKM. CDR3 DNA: TGTGCCAGCAGTTTAAGACAGACGACCTACGAGCAGTACTTC. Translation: CASSLRQTTYEQYF.

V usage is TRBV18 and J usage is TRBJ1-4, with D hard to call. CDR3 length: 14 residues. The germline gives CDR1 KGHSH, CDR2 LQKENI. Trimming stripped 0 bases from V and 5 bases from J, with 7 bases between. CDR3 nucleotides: TGTGCCAGCTCACCACCGGGCGAAAATGAAAAACTGTTTTTT. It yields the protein CASSPPGENEKLFF. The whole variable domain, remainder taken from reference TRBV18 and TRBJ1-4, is NAGVMQNPRHLVRRRGQEARLRCSPMKGHSHVYWYRQLPEEGLKFMVYLQKENIIDESGMPKERFSAEFPKEGPSILRIQQVVRGDSAAYFCASSPPGENEKLFFGSGTQLSVL.

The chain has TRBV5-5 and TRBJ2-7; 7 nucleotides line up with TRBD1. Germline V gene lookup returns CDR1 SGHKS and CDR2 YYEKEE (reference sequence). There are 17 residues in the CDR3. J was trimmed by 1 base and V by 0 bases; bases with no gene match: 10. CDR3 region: CASSLGLKNRGSYEQYF. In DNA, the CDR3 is TGTGCCAGCAGCTTGGGACTAAAAAACAGGGGATCCTACGAGCAGTACTTC.

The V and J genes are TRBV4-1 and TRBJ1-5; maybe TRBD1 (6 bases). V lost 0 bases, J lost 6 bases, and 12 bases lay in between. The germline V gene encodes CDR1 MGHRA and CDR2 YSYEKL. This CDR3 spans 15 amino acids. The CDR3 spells CASSQEVTGIQPQHF. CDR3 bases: TGCGCCAGCAGCCAAGAAGTTACAGGGATTCAGCCCCAGCATTTT.

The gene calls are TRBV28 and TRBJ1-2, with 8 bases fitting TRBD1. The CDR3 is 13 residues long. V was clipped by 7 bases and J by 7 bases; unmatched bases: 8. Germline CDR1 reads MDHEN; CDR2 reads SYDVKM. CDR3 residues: CASNPGGRIGYTF. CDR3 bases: TGTGCCAGCAACCCAGGGGGCAGAATTGGCTACACCTTC.

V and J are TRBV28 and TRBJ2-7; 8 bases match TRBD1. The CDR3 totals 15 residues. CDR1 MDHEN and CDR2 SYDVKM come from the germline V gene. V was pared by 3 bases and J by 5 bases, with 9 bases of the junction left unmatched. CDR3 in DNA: TGTGCCAGCAGTTTTTCTTCCCAGGGGGCCGACGAGCAGTACTTC. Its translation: CASSFSSQGADEQYF.

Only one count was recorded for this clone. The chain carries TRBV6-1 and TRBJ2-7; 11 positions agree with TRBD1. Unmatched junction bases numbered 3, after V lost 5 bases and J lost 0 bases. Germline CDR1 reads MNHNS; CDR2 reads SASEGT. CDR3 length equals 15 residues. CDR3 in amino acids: CASSRGQGASYEQYF. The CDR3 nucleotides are TGTGCCAGCAGTCGCGGACAGGGGGCCTCCTACGAGCAGTACTTC.

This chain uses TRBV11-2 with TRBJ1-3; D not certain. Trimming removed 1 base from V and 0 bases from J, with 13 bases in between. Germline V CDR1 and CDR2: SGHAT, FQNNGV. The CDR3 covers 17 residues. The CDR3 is CASSLGPRGVSGNTIYF. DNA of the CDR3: TGTGCCAGCAGCTTAGGACCCCGTGGGGTCTCTGGAAACACCATATATTTT. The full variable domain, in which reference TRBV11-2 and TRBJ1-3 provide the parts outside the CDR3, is EAGVAQSPRYKIIEKRQSVAFWCNPISGHATLYWYQQILGQGPKLLIQFQNNGVVDDSQLPKDRFSAERLKGVDSTLKIQPAKLEDSAVYLCASSLGPRGVSGNTIYFGEGSWLTVV.